These 5 T cell receptor beta chains share one sample of origin, sequenced in a study of blood T cell repertoires in COVID-19. Profiled with immunoSEQ multiplex PCR; TCRdb holds only in-frame clones, not every one. The top ten clones hold about 2% of a sample with approximately 130,000 clones, more than 75% of them seen once. Sample: peripheral blood. Every receptor here comes from a woman aged 45-65 years with acute or convalescent COVID-19.

The chain links TRBV24-1 to TRBJ1-5; D gene ambiguous. The CDR3 has 13 residues. CDR1 and CDR2 from the germline V gene are KGHDR and SFDVKD. V shed 5 bases and J shed 0 bases, with 4 bases lying between them. CDR3 coding DNA: TGTGCCACCAGTGCTTATAGCAATCAGCCCCAGCATTTT. It translates to CATSAYSNQPQHF.

This sequence joins TRBV28 and TRBJ2-7, with D perhaps TRBD1 (5 bases). This CDR3 comprises 13 residues. Germline CDR1 and CDR2: MDHEN and SYDVKM. Trimming pared 3 bases from V and 2 bases from J, leaving 8 bases between. CDR3 sequence reads: CASSFRVPYEQYF. The DNA of the CDR3 is TGTGCCAGCAGTTTCAGGGTCCCCTACGAGCAGTACTTC.

The rearrangement uses TRBV7-9 and TRBJ1-6, with D perhaps matching TRBD1 (5 bases). Trimming left V 5 bases short and J 7 bases short, with 15 bases between. The CDR3 has 15 residues. The germline CDR1 and CDR2 sequences are SEHNR and FQNEAQ (reference sequence). This chain's CDR3 is CASSPSGQGNSPLHF. As DNA, the CDR3 is TGTGCCAGCAGCCCTAGTGGGCAGGGAAATTCACCCCTCCACTTT. The full variable domain, rest sourced from reference TRBV7-9 and TRBJ1-6, is DTGVSQNPRHKITKRGQNVTFRCDPISEHNRLYWYRQTLGQGPEFLTYFQNEAQLEKSRLLSDRFSAERPKGSFSTLEIQRTEQGDSAMYLCASSPSGQGNSPLHFGNGTRLTVT.

The chain combines TRBV14 with TRBJ1-1; a weak D match, TRBD1 (5 bases). This CDR3 contains 14 residues. Germline values: CDR1 SGHDN, CDR2 FVKESK. Trimming pared 5 bases from V and 4 bases from J, leaving 14 bases between. CDR3 in DNA: TGTGCCAGCAGCAATGGGGGGATGGGCACTGAAGCTTTCTTT. The encoded protein is CASSNGGMGTEAFF.

This rearrangement joins TRBV7-2 to TRBJ2-1; 8 nucleotides agree with TRBD1. The junction had 3 bases not matched to a gene; V was cut back by 5 bases and J by 9 bases. CDR3 length: 12 residues. Per the germline V gene, CDR1 is SGHTA and CDR2 is FQGNSA. CDR3 DNA sequence: TGTGCCAGCAGCCAAGACAGGGGTGAGCAGTTCTTC. Amino acids: CASSQDRGEQFF. The variable domain in full, completed from reference TRBV7-2 and TRBJ2-1, reads GAGVSQSPSNKVTEKGKDVELRCDPISGHTALYWYRQSLGQGLEFLIYFQGNSAPDKSGLPSDRFSAERTGGSVSTLTIQRTQQEDSAVYLCASSQDRGEQFFGPGTRLTVL.